This is a list of T cell receptor beta chains from one sample in a study of cytotoxic CD8 clonotypes in ibrutinib-treated CLL. Clones were read by immunoSEQ multiplex PCR, and TCRdb kept only the in-frame ones, dropping some. This sample has about 45,000 clones, with about two thirds found just once. This specimen consisted of PBMCs, obtained after 12 months of ibrutinib treatment. These receptors came from a human donor with chronic lymphocytic leukemia. The CDR3 runs from the conserved cysteine through the conserved F or W. The D gene is left open where the match is weak. Clone size is not always given. Where it is, it says once, few, many or a class for expanded clones.

clone_size	d_call	v_call	j_call	cdr3_nt	cdr3_aa
-	TRBD1	TRBV29-1	TRBJ1-1	TGCAGCGTTGAAGTCGGGAGGGGGCTGGCTTTCTTT	CSVEVGRGLAFF
few	-	TRBV28	TRBJ1-1	TGTGCCAGCACCCGCCCCCTAAAGCAAGCTTTCTTT	CASTRPLKQAFF
-	-	TRBV7-2	TRBJ2-5	TGTGCCAGCAGCTTAGTGATAGAGACCCAGTACTTC	CASSLVIETQYF
-	-	TRBV19	TRBJ1-6	TGTGCCAGTAGTATTACCGATTATAATTCACCCCTCCACTTT	CASSITDYNSPLHF
-	TRBD1	TRBV9	TRBJ2-7	TGTGCCAGCAGCCACGCACAGGGGGCGCTAGGATACGAGCAGTACTTC	CASSHAQGALGYEQYF
-	TRBD2	TRBV6-5	TRBJ2-1	TGTGCCAGCAGGGTCGGACGGGGGGTGCACAATGAGCAGTTCTTC	CASRVGRGVHNEQFF
few	-	TRBV15	TRBJ2-7	TGTGCCACCGGCGGGCCTAGGGAGCAGTACTTC	CATGGPREQYF
-	TRBD1	TRBV6-5	TRBJ1-6	TGTGCCAGCAGATTACAGGGGAATCTCTCACCCCTCCACTTT	CASRLQGNLSPLHF
-	TRBD1	TRBV14	TRBJ1-2	TGTGCCAGCAGCCGGGGGACAGGGTGGGGCTACACCTTC	CASSRGTGWGYTF
few	-	TRBV7-9	TRBJ1-2	TGTGCCGGAAGGACAGAAAACTATGGCTACACCTTC	CAGRTENYGYTF
-	-	TRBV23-1	TRBJ1-4	TGCGCCAGCTCATCAGGGGCAGGGGAGGGTAACGAAAAACTGTTTTTT	CASSSGAGEGNEKLFF
once	-	TRBV7-8	TRBJ1-3	TGTGCCAGCAGCTTAGATCGTTTGCAGGGGCGCACTGGAAACACCATATATTTT	CASSLDRLQGRTGNTIYF
-	TRBD1	TRBV10-3	TRBJ1-1	TGTGCCATCGGGGACAGCACCAAAGCTTTCTTT	CAIGDSTKAFF
-	TRBD1	TRBV7-2	TRBJ1-6	TGTGCCAGCAGCTTAAACCCAGGGGGCCGTGGCAATTCACCCCTCCACTTT	CASSLNPGGRGNSPLHF
-	-	TRBV7-2	TRBJ2-3	TGTGCCAGCAGCTTACGCGGGACTTTAGATAGCACAGATACGCAGTATTTT	CASSLRGTLDSTDTQYF
few	TRBD1	TRBV6-1	TRBJ1-4	TGTGCCAGCAGGGAACAGGGGACTAATGAAAAACTGTTTTTT	CASREQGTNEKLFF
-	TRBD1	TRBV5-6	TRBJ2-2	TGTGCCAGCAGCTTCGTGGACAGGCACACCGGGGAGCTGTTTTTT	CASSFVDRHTGELFF
-	-	TRBV25-1	TRBJ1-1	TGTGCCAGCAGTGAGAACACTGAAGCTTTCTTT	CASSENTEAFF
few	TRBD2	TRBV18	TRBJ2-1	TGTGCCAGCTCACCATTAGCGGGGTCCTACAATGAGCAGTTCTTC	CASSPLAGSYNEQFF
-	-	TRBV6-6	TRBJ1-1	TGTGCCAGCACGACAGCCGCTATGAACACTGAAGCTTTCTTT	CASTTAAMNTEAFF
-	TRBD2	TRBV6-1	TRBJ2-5	TGTGCCAGCAGTGAACCCCGGTCGGTTTATAGCGGGGCCCAAGGGTCCGAGACCCAGTACTTC	CASSEPRSVYSGAQGSETQYF
few	TRBD1	TRBV10-1	TRBJ2-1	TGCGCCAGCAGTGAGACGACAGGGTACGACAATGAGCAGTTCTTC	CASSETTGYDNEQFF
-	TRBD1	TRBV10-2	TRBJ1-1	TGCGCCAGCAGAAAGACAGGGTCCAACACTGAAGCTTTCTTT	CASRKTGSNTEAFF
-	-	TRBV4-1	TRBJ2-6	TGCGCCAGCAGGAGAGCCGGGGCCAACGTCCTGACTTTC	CASRRAGANVLTF
-	-	TRBV28	TRBJ2-5	TGTGCCAGCACTGACCCGGAGACCCAGTACTTC	CASTDPETQYF
-	-	TRBV5-5	TRBJ1-1	TGTGCCAGCAGCTTTTTCACAGGACCGACTGAAGCTTTCTTT	CASSFFTGPTEAFF
-	-	TRBV5-4	TRBJ2-5	TGTGCCAGCAGCTTGGCCATCGGGGAGACCCAGTACTTC	CASSLAIGETQYF
-	-	TRBV10-3	TRBJ2-1	TGTGCCATCATGACTGACAGCTCCTACAATGAGCAGTTCTTC	CAIMTDSSYNEQFF
-	TRBD1	TRBV15	TRBJ1-2	TGTGCCACCAGCAGAGATGGGGGGACAGGGGCGTCCTATGGCTACACCTTC	CATSRDGGTGASYGYTF
-	TRBD1	TRBV6-6	TRBJ2-1	TGTGCCAGCAGCGGACAGGGGGCGGACAATGAGCAGTTCTTC	CASSGQGADNEQFF
once	TRBD1	TRBV7-6	TRBJ1-2	TGTGCCAGCAGCGCCGGGACAGGTAGCTATGGCTACACCTTC	CASSAGTGSYGYTF
-	-	TRBV6-6	TRBJ2-7	TGTGCCAGCAGTTACTCGCTAGAAGACAGGAGGAACGAGCAGTACTTC	CASSYSLEDRRNEQYF
-	-	TRBV11-3	TRBJ2-3	TGTGCCAGCAGCTTAGGGGGGACTTTCACAGATACGCAGTATTTT	CASSLGGTFTDTQYF
-	-	TRBV5-8	TRBJ2-2	TGTGCCAGCAGCTTGTGGGCCGGGGAGCTGTTTTTT	CASSLWAGELFF
few	TRBD1	TRBV11-2	TRBJ1-1	TGTGCCAGCAGTTCCACCCAGGGGGGCACTGAAGCTTTCTTT	CASSSTQGGTEAFF
few	-	TRBV6-5	TRBJ1-2	TGTGCCAGCAGTTACTCGTCCCGGGCTGGTTACTATGGCTACACCTTC	CASSYSSRAGYYGYTF
-	-	TRBV27	TRBJ1-6	TGTGCCAGCAGTAGACCGGGACGGTTGACTTCACCCCTCCACTTT	CASSRPGRLTSPLHF
-	-	TRBV7-6	TRBJ2-2	TGTGCCAGCAGCCCCAGCTCGGTCGCGAACACCGGGGAGCTGTTTTTT	CASSPSSVANTGELFF
few	-	TRBV5-5	TRBJ2-7	TGTGCCAGCAGCTTGATCGGGAAAGGGTACGAGCAGTACTTC	CASSLIGKGYEQYF
few	-	TRBV15	TRBJ1-6	TGTGCCACCAGCAACCGCGGGCCTTCACCCCTCCACTTT	CATSNRGPSPLHF